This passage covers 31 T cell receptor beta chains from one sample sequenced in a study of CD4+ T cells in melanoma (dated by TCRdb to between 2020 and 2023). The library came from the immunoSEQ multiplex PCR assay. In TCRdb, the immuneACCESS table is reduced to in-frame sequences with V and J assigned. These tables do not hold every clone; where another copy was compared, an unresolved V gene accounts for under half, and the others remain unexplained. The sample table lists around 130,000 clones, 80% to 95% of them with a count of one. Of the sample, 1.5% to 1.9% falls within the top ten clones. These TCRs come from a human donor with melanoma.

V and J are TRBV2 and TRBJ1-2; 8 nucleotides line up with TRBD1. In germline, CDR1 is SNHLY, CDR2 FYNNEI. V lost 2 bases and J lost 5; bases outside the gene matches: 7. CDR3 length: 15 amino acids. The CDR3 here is CASSERGQGAYGYTF. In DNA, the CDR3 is TGTGCCAGCAGTGAAAGAGGGCAGGGGGCTTATGGCTACACCTTC. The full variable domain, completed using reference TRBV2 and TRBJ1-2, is EPEVTQTPSHQVTQMGQEVILRCVPISNHLYFYWYRQILGQKVEFLVSFYNNEISEKSEIFDDQFSVERPDGSNFTLKIRSTKLEDSAMYFCASSERGQGAYGYTFGSGTRLTVV.

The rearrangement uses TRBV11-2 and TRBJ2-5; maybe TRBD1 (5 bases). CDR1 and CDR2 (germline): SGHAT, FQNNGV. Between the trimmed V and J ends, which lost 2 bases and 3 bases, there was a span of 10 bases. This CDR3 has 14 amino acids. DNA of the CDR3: TGTGCCAGCAGCTTACTGTCACAGGAAGAGACCCAGTACTTC. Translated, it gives CASSLLSQEETQYF. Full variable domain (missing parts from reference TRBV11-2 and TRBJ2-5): EAGVAQSPRYKIIEKRQSVAFWCNPISGHATLYWYQQILGQGPKLLIQFQNNGVVDDSQLPKDRFSAERLKGVDSTLKIQPAKLEDSAVYLCASSLLSQEETQYFGPGTRLLVL.

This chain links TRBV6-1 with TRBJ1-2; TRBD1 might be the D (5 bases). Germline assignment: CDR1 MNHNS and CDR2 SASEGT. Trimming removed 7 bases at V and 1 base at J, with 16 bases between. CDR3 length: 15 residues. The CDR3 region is CASNSRDRLNYGYTF. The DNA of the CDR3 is TGTGCCAGCAATTCAAGAGACAGACTTAACTATGGCTACACCTTC.

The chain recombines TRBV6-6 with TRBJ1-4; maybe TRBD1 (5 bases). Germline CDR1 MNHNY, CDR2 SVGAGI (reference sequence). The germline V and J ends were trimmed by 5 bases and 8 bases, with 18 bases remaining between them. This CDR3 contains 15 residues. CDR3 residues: CASSHTDQGSEKLFF. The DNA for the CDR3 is TGTGCCAGCAGTCACACGGACCAGGGTTCCGAAAAACTGTTTTTT.

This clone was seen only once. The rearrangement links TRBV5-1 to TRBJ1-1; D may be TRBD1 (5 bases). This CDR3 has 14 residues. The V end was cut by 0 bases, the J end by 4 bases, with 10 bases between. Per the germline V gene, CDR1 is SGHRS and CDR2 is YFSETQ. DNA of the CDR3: TGCGCCAGCAGCTTGGGGGGGGATGGCACTGAAGCTTTCTTT. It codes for CASSLGGDGTEAFF.

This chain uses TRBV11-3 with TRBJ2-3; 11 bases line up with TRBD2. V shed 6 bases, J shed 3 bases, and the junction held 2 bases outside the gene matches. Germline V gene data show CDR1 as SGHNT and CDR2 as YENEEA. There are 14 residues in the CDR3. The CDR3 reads CASSIAGGTDTQYF. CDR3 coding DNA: TGTGCCAGCAGTATAGCGGGGGGGACAGATACGCAGTATTTT.

CDR3 nucleotides: TGTGCCTGGAGTAGGGACAGGGGAACCTATGGCTACACCTTC. This codes for CAWSRDRGTYGYTF. The chain links TRBV30 to TRBJ1-2; TRBD1 aligns across 10 bases. V lost 2 bases to trimming and J lost 4 bases; unmatched junction nucleotides: 4. Germline CDR1 is GTSNPN and CDR2 is SVGIG (reference sequence). The length of the CDR3 is 14 residues.

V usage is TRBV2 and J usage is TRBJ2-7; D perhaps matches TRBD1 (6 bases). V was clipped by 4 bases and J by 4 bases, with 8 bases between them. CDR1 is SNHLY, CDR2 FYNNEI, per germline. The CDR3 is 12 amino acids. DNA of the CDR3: TGTGCCAGCAGTGCGACAGGTTACGAGCAGTACTTC. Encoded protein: CASSATGYEQYF.

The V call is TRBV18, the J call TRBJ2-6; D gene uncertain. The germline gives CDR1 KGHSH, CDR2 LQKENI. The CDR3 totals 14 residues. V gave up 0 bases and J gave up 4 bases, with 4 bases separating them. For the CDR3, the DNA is TGTGCCAGCTCACCACCGGTAGGGGCCAACGTCCTGACTTTC. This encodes CASSPPVGANVLTF.

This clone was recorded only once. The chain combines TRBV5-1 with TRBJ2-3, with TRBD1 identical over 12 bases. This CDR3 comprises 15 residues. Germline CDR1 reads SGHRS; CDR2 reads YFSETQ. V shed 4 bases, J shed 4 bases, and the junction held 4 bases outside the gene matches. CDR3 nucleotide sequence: TGCGCCAGCAGCAGGGGACAGGGGGCCCCAGATACGCAGTATTTT. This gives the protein CASSRGQGAPDTQYF.

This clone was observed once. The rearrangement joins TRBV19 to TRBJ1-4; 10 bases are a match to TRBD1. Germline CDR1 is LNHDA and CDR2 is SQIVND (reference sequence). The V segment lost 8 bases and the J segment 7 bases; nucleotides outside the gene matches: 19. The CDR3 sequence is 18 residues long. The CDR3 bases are TGTGCCAGTCGAGGCGGTCTGGGACAGGGGAGGCATGGTGAAAAACTGTTTTTT. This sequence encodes CASRGGLGQGRHGEKLFF. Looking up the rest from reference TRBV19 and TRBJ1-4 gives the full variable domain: DGGITQSPKYLFRKEGQNVTLSCEQNLNHDAMYWYRQDPGQGLRLIYYSQIVNDFQKGDIAEGYSVSREKKESFPLTVTSAQKNPTAFYLCASRGGLGQGRHGEKLFFGSGTQLSVL.

The CDR3 reads CASSQSATGRAEQYF. In DNA form, the CDR3 reads TGCGCCAGCAGCCAATCGGCGACCGGAAGGGCCGAGCAGTACTTC. This chain connects TRBV4-1 to TRBJ2-7, with D uncertain. Germline assignment: CDR1 MGHRA and CDR2 YSYEKL. Trimming cost V 2 bases and J 6 bases, with 17 bases left between them. CDR3 length equals 15 residues.

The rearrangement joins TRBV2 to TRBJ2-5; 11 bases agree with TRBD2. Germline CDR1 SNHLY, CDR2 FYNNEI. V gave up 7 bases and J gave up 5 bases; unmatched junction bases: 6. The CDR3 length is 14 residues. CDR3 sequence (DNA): TGTGCCAGCACCCTGACTAGCGGGGAGGAGACCCAGTACTTC. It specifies CASTLTSGEETQYF.

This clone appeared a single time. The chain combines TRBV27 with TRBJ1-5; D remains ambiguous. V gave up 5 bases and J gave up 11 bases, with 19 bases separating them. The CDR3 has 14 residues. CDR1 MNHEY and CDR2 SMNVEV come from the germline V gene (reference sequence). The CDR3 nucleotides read TGTGCCAGCAGTAGGAGGAGGGAGCTTTGGTCCCAGCATTTT. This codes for CASSRRRELWSQHF.

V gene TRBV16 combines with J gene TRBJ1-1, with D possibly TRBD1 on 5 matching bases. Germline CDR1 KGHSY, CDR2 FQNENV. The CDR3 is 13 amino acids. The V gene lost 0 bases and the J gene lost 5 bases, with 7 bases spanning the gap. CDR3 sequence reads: CASSQSGGTEAFF. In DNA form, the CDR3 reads TGTGCCAGCAGCCAATCGGGGGGGACTGAAGCTTTCTTT.

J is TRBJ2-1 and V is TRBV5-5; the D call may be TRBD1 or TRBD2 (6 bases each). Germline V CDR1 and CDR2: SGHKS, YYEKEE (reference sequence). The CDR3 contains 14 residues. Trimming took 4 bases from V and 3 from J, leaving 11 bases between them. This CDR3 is CASSHKGGYNEQFF. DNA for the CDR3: TGTGCCAGCAGCCATAAGGGGGGCTACAATGAGCAGTTCTTC.

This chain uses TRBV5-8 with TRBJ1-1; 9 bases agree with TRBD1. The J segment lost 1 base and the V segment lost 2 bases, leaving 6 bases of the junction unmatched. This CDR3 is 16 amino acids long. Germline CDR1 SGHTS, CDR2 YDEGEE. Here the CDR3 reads CASSLDRGRGNTEAFF. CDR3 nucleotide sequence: TGTGCCAGCAGCTTAGACAGGGGGAGAGGGAACACTGAAGCTTTCTTT. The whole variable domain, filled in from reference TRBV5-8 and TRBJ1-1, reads EAGVTQSPTHLIKTRGQQATLRCSPISGHTSVYWYQQALGLGLQFLLWYDEGEERNRGNFPPRFSGRQFPNYSSELNVNALELEDSALYLCASSLDRGRGNTEAFFGQGTRLTVV.

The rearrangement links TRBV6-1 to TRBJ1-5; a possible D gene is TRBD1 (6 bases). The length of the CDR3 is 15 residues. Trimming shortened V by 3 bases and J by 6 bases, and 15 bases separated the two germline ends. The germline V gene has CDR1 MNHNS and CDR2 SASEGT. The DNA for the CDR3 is TGTGCCAGCAGTGAGACGGACAGTCTGCGTCAGCCCCAGCATTTT. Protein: CASSETDSLRQPQHF.

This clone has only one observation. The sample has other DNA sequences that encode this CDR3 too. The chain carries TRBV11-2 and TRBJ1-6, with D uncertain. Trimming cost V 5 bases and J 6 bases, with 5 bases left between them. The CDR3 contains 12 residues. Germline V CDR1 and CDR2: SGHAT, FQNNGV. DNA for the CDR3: TGTGCCAGCAGCCGATCTAATTCACCCCTCCACTTT. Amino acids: CASSRSNSPLHF. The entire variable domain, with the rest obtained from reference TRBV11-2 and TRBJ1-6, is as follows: EAGVAQSPRYKIIEKRQSVAFWCNPISGHATLYWYQQILGQGPKLLIQFQNNGVVDDSQLPKDRFSAERLKGVDSTLKIQPAKLEDSAVYLCASSRSNSPLHFGNGTRLTVT.

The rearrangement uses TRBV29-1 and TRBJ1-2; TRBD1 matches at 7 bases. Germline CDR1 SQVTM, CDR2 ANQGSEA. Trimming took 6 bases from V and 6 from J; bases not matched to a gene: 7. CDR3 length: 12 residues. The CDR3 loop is CSVGGTDNGYTF. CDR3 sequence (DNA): TGCAGCGTGGGGGGGACAGACAATGGCTACACCTTC.

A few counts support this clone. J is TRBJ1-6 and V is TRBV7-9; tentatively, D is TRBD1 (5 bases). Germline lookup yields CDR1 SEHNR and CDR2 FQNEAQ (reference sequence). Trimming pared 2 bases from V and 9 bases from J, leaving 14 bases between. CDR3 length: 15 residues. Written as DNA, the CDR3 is TGTGCCAGCAGCTTAACGGGAGGGACGGGTTCACCCCTCCACTTT. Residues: CASSLTGGTGSPLHF.

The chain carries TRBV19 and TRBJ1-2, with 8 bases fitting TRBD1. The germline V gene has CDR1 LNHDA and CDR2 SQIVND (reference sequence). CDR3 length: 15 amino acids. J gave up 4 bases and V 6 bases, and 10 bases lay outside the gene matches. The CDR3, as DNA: TGTGCCAGTAGGAACAATCAGGGGGCTAGCTATGGCTACACCTTC. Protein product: CASRNNQGASYGYTF.

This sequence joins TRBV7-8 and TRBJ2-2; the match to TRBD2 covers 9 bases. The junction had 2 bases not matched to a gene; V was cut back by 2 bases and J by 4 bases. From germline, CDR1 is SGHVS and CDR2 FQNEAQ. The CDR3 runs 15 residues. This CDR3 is CASSLPSGVTGELFF. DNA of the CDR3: TGTGCCAGCAGCTTACCTAGCGGGGTCACCGGGGAGCTGTTTTTT.

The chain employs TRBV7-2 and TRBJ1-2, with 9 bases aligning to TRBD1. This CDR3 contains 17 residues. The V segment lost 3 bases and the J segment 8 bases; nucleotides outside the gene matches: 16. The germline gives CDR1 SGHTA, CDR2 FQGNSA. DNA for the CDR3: TGTGCCAGCAGCTTGCGGGCGGATGGACAGGGGACGTCGGGCTACACCTTC. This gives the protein CASSLRADGQGTSGYTF.

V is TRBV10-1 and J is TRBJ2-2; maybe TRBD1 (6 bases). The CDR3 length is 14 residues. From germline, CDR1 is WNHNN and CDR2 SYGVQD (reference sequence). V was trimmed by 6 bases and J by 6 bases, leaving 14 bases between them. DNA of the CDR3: TGCGCCAGCAGCGCCAGGGGCAGGGCCGGGGAGCTGTTTTTT. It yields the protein CASSARGRAGELFF.

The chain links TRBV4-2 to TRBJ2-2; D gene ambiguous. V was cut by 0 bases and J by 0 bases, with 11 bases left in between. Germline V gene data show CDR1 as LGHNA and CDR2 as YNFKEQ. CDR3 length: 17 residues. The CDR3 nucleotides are TGTGCCAGCAGCCAAGAGAACCTGCAAGCGAACACCGGGGAGCTGTTTTTT. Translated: CASSQENLQANTGELFF.

The CDR3 reads CASSEGQGLSTDTQYF. CDR3 nucleotide sequence: TGTGCCAGCAGCGAGGGACAGGGACTCAGCACAGATACGCAGTATTTT. The chain uses TRBV9 and TRBJ2-3; TRBD1 matches 9 bases. V was pared by 3 bases and J by 0 bases, with 5 bases of the junction left unmatched. The CDR3 is 16 residues long. CDR1 is SGDLS, CDR2 YYNGEE, per germline. The variable domain in full, with the rest retrieved from reference TRBV9 and TRBJ2-3, is DSGVTQTPKHLITATGQRVTLRCSPRSGDLSVYWYQQSLDQGLQFLIQYYNGEERAKGNILERFSAQQFPDLHSELNLSSLELGDSALYFCASSEGQGLSTDTQYFGPGTRLTVL.

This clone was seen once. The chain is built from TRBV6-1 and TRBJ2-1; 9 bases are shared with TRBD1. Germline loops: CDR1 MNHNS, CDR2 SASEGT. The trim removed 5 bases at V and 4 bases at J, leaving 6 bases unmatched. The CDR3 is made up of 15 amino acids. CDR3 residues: CASSFGGQGYNEQFF. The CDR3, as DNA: TGTGCCAGCAGTTTTGGGGGACAGGGTTACAATGAGCAGTTCTTC.

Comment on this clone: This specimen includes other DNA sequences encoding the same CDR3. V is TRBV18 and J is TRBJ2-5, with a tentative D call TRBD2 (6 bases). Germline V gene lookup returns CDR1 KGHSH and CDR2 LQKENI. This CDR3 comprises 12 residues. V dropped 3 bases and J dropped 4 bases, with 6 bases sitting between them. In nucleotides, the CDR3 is TGTGCCAGCTCACCCGGGGGAGAGACCCAGTACTTC. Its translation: CASSPGGETQYF.

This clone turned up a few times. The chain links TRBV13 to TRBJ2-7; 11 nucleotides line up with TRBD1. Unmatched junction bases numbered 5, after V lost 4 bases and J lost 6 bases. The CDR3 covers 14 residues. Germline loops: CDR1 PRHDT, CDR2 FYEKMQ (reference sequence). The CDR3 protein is CASSSSDRGREQYF. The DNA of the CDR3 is TGTGCCAGCAGCTCGTCGGACAGGGGGCGCGAGCAGTACTTC. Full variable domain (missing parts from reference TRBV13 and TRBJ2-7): AAGVIQSPRHLIKEKRETATLKCYPIPRHDTVYWYQQGPGQDPQFLISFYEKMQSDKGSIPDRFSAQQFSDYHSELNMSSLELGDSALYFCASSSSDRGREQYFGPGTRLTVT.

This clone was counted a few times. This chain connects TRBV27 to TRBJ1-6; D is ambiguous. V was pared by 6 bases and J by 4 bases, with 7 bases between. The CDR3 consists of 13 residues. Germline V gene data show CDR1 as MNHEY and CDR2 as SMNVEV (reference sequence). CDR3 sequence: CASSPMYNSPLHF. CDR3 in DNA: TGTGCCAGCAGCCCGATGTATAATTCACCCCTCCACTTT.